This T cell receptor (beta chain) came from a study of T-cell reconstitution after alpha-beta-depleted transplantation in children. A TCRbeta library incorporating unique molecular identifiers was prepared. TCRdb re-called the PCR reads with MiXCR, one entry per CDR3 protein. The data contain more than 200,000 distinct CDR3 sequences, approximately 9.8% of them seen just once; the ten biggest clones take up 5% to 6%. Germline assignment: CDR1 SGHVS and CDR2 FNYEAQ. V lost 5 bases, J lost 4 bases, and 12 bases lay in between. CDR3 size: 14 residues. This clonotype was observed a few times. Sequences were derived from PBMCs from the stem cell graft donor, sampled from the stem cell graft. The chain couples TRBV7-6 to TRBJ2-1; D might be TRBD1 (5 bases). This receptor was taken from a human donor who donated a stem cell graft to a child with SCID. The chain's CDR3 is CASSAQGWYNEQFF. The CDR3 nucleotides read TGTGCCAGCAGCGCCCAGGGATGGTACAATGAGCAGTTCTTC.